These 22 T cell receptor beta chains were sequenced from one sample in a study of beta chain features in type 1 diabetes. Study observations and caveats: Patients with Type 1 diabetes showed moderately but significantly shorter TCRB CDR3s in all four CD4+ subsets.

These receptors have no known antigen. All of the isolated RNA was reverse transcribed, so expressed TCRB transcripts were sequenced. TCRdb's table, derived via immunoSEQ multiplex PCR, lists solely in-frame clones and lacks some. The sample carries about 640,000 clones, around 12% recorded once. The sequenced sample consisted of naive CD4+ T cells from blood. All receptors derive from a man under 40 with type 1 diabetes.

This clone showed up just a few times. This chain connects TRBV9 to TRBJ1-1, with D uncertain. The CDR3 has 13 residues. The germline V and J ends were trimmed by 2 bases and 0 bases, with 5 bases remaining between them. Germline V gene data show CDR1 as SGDLS and CDR2 as YYNGEE. The CDR3 here is CASSVLLNTEAFF. In DNA form, the CDR3 reads TGTGCCAGCAGCGTGCTGCTGAACACTGAAGCTTTCTTT. Drawing the rest from reference TRBV9 and TRBJ1-1, the complete variable domain is DSGVTQTPKHLITATGQRVTLRCSPRSGDLSVYWYQQSLDQGLQFLIQYYNGEERAKGNILERFSAQQFPDLHSELNLSSLELGDSALYFCASSVLLNTEAFFGQGTRLTVV.

This clone was seen a few times. The J gene is TRBJ1-2, the V gene TRBV11-2; D is undetermined. The length of the CDR3 is 14 residues. V lost 2 bases to trimming and J lost 4 bases, with 11 bases between them. Germline CDR1 SGHAT, CDR2 FQNNGV. DNA of the CDR3: TGTGCCAGCAGCTTATCCCCTCGAGGCTATGGCTACACCTTC. Translation: CASSLSPRGYGYTF.

V and J are TRBV15 and TRBJ2-1; no definite D call. Germline V gives CDR1 LNHNV, CDR2 YYDKDF (reference sequence). The CDR3 loop spans 17 amino acids. The V end lost 3 bases, the J end lost 8 bases, and 23 bases lay between the germline ends. This CDR3 reads CATSSWTGPSGVDEQFF. Written as DNA, the CDR3 is TGTGCCACCAGCAGCTGGACCGGGCCCTCGGGCGTCGATGAGCAGTTCTTC.

The chain has TRBV2 and TRBJ1-6; D ambiguous. The CDR3 has 14 amino acids. In germline, CDR1 is SNHLY, CDR2 FYNNEI. V dropped 5 bases and J dropped 3 bases, with 8 bases sitting between them. DNA of the CDR3: TGTGCCAGCAGTAGAACGGGCTATAATTCACCCCTCCACTTT. Its translation is CASSRTGYNSPLHF.

This clone showed up just a few times. The chain combines TRBV9 with TRBJ2-3, with D perhaps matching TRBD1 (7 bases). Per germline, CDR1 SGDLS and CDR2 YYNGEE. The CDR3 extends over 15 amino acids. Trimming shortened V by 0 bases and J by 4 bases, and 12 bases separated the two germline ends. CDR3 coding DNA: TGTGCCAGCAGCGTAGGACTAGGGGGCGCAGATACGCAGTATTTT. This encodes CASSVGLGGADTQYF.

This clone has a handful of counts. A junction boundary mismatches the germline segment, possibly from a read error. The chain is built from TRBV7-7 and TRBJ2-5, with TRBD2 matching over 13 bases. The CDR3 sequence is 14 residues long. Germline CDR1 is SSHAT and CDR2 is FNYEAQ (reference sequence). In DNA, the CDR3 is TGTGCTAGCAGCTCGACTAGCGGGGGGGAGACCCAGTACTTC. Its protein is CASSSTSGGETQYF. The entire variable domain, with the rest obtained from reference TRBV7-7 and TRBJ2-5, is as follows: GAGVSQSPRYKVTKRGQDVTLRCDPISSHATLYWYQQALGQGPEFLTYFNYEAQPDKSGLPSDRFSAERPEGSISTLTIQRTEQRDSAMYRCASSSTSGGETQYFGPGTRLLVL.

This clone was counted between two and nine times. The chain links TRBV7-7 to TRBJ2-5; no firm D call. V lost 4 bases, J lost 4 bases, and 16 bases lay in between. Germline-derived CDR1 and CDR2 are SSHAT and FNYEAQ (reference sequence). There are 15 residues in the CDR3. In DNA, the CDR3 is TGTGCCAGCAGCTCCCTGGGTAGCCTTGGAGAGACCCAGTACTTC. This sequence encodes CASSSLGSLGETQYF.

This rearrangement joins TRBV20-1 to TRBJ1-2, with D possibly being TRBD1 (6 bases). Germline CDR1 DFQATT, CDR2 SNEGSKA (reference sequence). The CDR3 loop spans 11 amino acids. Trimming left V 6 bases short and J 7 bases short, with 12 bases between. The CDR3 protein is CSAPAGAGYTF. The CDR3 coding sequence is TGCAGTGCCCCGGCAGGGGCTGGCTACACCTTC.

The CDR3 DNA reads TGTGCCAGCAGCTTCCAAGTACCCGGGACTACGGAGACCCAGTACTTC. Translation gives CASSFQVPGTTETQYF. J is TRBJ2-5 and V is TRBV7-8; 7 nucleotides match TRBD2. The germline gives CDR1 SGHVS, CDR2 FQNEAQ. The junction had 12 bases not matched to a gene; V was cut back by 3 bases and J by 5 bases. CDR3 length: 16 amino acids.

This CDR3 reads CASRRTSSTDTQYF. DNA of the CDR3: TGCGCCAGCAGGAGGACGTCAAGCACAGATACGCAGTATTTT. The chain uses TRBV5-1 and TRBJ2-3; no clear D gene. This CDR3 contains 14 residues. Trimming left V 5 bases short and J 0 bases short, with 10 bases between. Germline CDR1 is SGHRS and CDR2 is YFSETQ. Full variable domain (rest looked up from reference TRBV5-1 and TRBJ2-3): KAGVTQTPRYLIKTRGQQVTLSCSPISGHRSVSWYQQTPGQGLQFLFEYFSETQRNKGNFPGRFSGRQFSNSRSEMNVSTLELGDSALYLCASRRTSSTDTQYFGPGTRLTVL.

This clone appeared a few times. The gene calls are TRBV5-6 and TRBJ2-5; a possible D gene is TRBD1 (6 bases). Germline V gene sequence: CDR1 SGHDT, CDR2 YYEEEE. The germline V and J ends were trimmed by 1 base and 2 bases, with 12 bases remaining between them. The CDR3 runs to 15 residues. CDR3 sequence: CASSLTGLGQETQYF. The CDR3 DNA reads as TGTGCCAGCAGCTTGACAGGGCTGGGGCAAGAGACCCAGTACTTC. The whole variable domain, remainder taken from reference TRBV5-6 and TRBJ2-5, is DAGVTQSPTHLIKTRGQQVTLRCSPKSGHDTVSWYQQALGQGPQFIFQYYEEEERQRGNFPDRFSGHQFPNYSSELNVNALLLGDSALYLCASSLTGLGQETQYFGPGTRLLVL.

The chain recombines TRBV5-6 with TRBJ2-7; perhaps TRBD1 as D (6 bases). The CDR3 totals 14 residues. Between the trimmed V and J ends, which lost 4 bases and 1 base, there was a span of 12 bases. Germline loops: CDR1 SGHDT, CDR2 YYEEEE. The CDR3 loop is CASSPGHPSYEQYF. The CDR3, as DNA: TGTGCCAGCAGCCCGGGACACCCTTCCTACGAGCAGTACTTC.

This clone has more than one count but fewer than ten. The rearrangement joins TRBV6-6 to TRBJ2-2, with 7 positions matching TRBD1. The CDR3 is 15 residues long. Germline V lookup: CDR1 MNHNY, CDR2 SVGAGI (reference sequence). V shed 6 bases and J 6 bases; nucleotides not matched to a gene: 10. CDR3 nucleotide sequence: TGTGCCAGCAGGGAGACAGGGTATAAGGCCGGGGAGCTGTTTTTT. The encoded protein is CASRETGYKAGELFF.

A few counts support this clone. The chain couples TRBV27 to TRBJ1-2; 10 bases line up with TRBD1. V lost 6 bases to trimming and J lost 5 bases; unmatched junction nucleotides: 6. Germline CDR1 and CDR2: MNHEY and SMNVEV (reference sequence). This CDR3 region has 14 residues. CDR3 amino acids: CASRPGQGRYGYTF. CDR3 in DNA: TGTGCCAGCAGGCCGGGACAGGGGAGGTATGGCTACACCTTC.

V is TRBV25-1 and J is TRBJ1-3; 8 bases fit TRBD1. J lost 4 bases, V lost 3 bases, and 2 bases had no gene match. The CDR3 is made up of 14 amino acids. Germline V gene lookup returns CDR1 MGHDK and CDR2 SYGVNS. CDR3 in DNA: TGTGCCAGCAGTGACAGGGGGCCAGGAAACACCATATATTTT. This codes for CASSDRGPGNTIYF.

The chain combines TRBV7-9 with TRBJ2-3; tentatively, D is TRBD1 or TRBD2 (5 bases each). Germline lookup yields CDR1 SEHNR and CDR2 FQNEAQ (reference sequence). V was shortened by 2 bases and J by 3 bases, with 15 bases between the two germline ends. The CDR3 length is 16 residues. In DNA form, the CDR3 reads TGTGCCAGCAGCTTACTCCCCCGGGGCTGGACAGATACGCAGTATTTT. Translation gives CASSLLPRGWTDTQYF.

This clone was seen only a few times. V and J are TRBV7-2 and TRBJ2-7; 9 bases are a match to TRBD2. This CDR3 region has 15 residues. V lost 8 bases to trimming and J lost 2 bases; unmatched junction nucleotides: 10. The V gene's germline CDR1 is SGHTA and CDR2 FQGNSA. For the CDR3, the DNA is TGTGCCAGCGCCCTCGCGGGAGGGAGCGCCTACGAGCAGTACTTC. Its protein is CASALAGGSAYEQYF.

As to this clone: Other DNA sequences of this sample code for an identical CDR3. The gene calls are TRBV5-1 and TRBJ1-5; TRBD1 matches 7 bases. CDR3 length equals 14 residues. With V trimmed by 0 bases and J by 3 bases, 0 bases remained unmatched. Germline CDR1 and CDR2: SGHRS and YFSETQ. CDR3 coding DNA: TGCGCCAGCAGCTTGGAGGGGGCCAATCAGCCCCAGCATTTT. Residues: CASSLEGANQPQHF.

The table lists this clone with a few counts. The chain is built from TRBV5-4 and TRBJ2-3, with 8 bases that match TRBD2. Germline V lookup: CDR1 SGHNT, CDR2 YYREEE (reference sequence). The CDR3 runs 15 residues. The trim removed 3 bases at V and 4 bases at J, leaving 7 bases unmatched. The CDR3 DNA reads TGTGCCAGCAGCTCCGGGGGGGCCGATTCAGATACGCAGTATTTT. Translation: CASSSGGADSDTQYF. Based on the CDR3 plus reference TRBV5-4 and TRBJ2-3, the full variable domain is ETGVTQSPTHLIKTRGQQVTLRCSSQSGHNTVSWYQQALGQGPQFIFQYYREEENGRGNFPPRFSGLQFPNYSSELNVNALELDDSALYLCASSSGGADSDTQYFGPGTRLTVL.

The V and J genes are TRBV29-1 and TRBJ1-2, with TRBD1 matching 8 bases. Germline V CDR1 and CDR2: SQVTM, ANQGSEA. V lost 7 bases, J lost 3 bases, and 10 bases stayed unmatched. This CDR3 is 14 amino acids long. CDR3 protein: CSASGTGEDYGYTF. In DNA, the CDR3 is TGCAGCGCATCCGGGACAGGCGAGGACTATGGCTACACCTTC.

V and J are TRBV4-3 and TRBJ2-5, with D unresolved. CDR1 LGHNA and CDR2 YSLEER come from the germline V gene. Trimming took 0 bases from V and 6 from J, leaving 11 bases between them. The CDR3 runs 14 residues. For the CDR3, the DNA is TGCGCCAGCAGCCAAGACATATCGACCCAGACCCAGTACTTC. Amino acid sequence: CASSQDISTQTQYF.

This clone was seen more than once but under ten times. This chain joins TRBV4-2 and TRBJ1-4; D possibly corresponds to TRBD1 (5 bases). Germline V gene data show CDR1 as LGHNA and CDR2 as YNFKEQ. The CDR3 spans 14 residues. The germline V and J ends were trimmed by 2 bases and 5 bases, with 9 bases remaining between them. As DNA, the CDR3 is TGTGCCAGCAGCCAAACTAGGGGAAATGAAAAACTGTTTTTT. Amino acid sequence: CASSQTRGNEKLFF.